Only a few counts were recorded for the clone carrying this TCR beta chain. Antigen unknown. This specimen belongs to a study of T-cell reconstitution after alpha-beta-depleted transplantation in children. Study-level points and caveats: Most T-cell counts and diversity one year after the transplant came from T cells that were newly produced. Roughly two months post-transplant, alpha-beta T cells reportedly originated from several hundred graft clones that had expanded. High day-60 TCRbeta diversity in some patients came from surviving recipient T cells and thymic progenitors.

Germline-derived CDR1 and CDR2 are LGHNA and YSLEER. The V and J ends lost 0 bases and 4 bases respectively, with 7 bases between them. This CDR3 spans 14 amino acids. Preparation of the TCRbeta library was carried out with unique molecular identifiers. In TCRdb, the PCR reads were re-called with MiXCR into one record per CDR3 protein. The sample shows approximately 500,000 distinct CDR3 sequences, over 9.5% of them seen only once. Sequenced material: PBMCs, taken before TCRalphabeta/CD19-depleted stem cell transplant. The chain combines TRBV4-3 with TRBJ1-3, with a weak D call TRBD1 (5 bases). The sequence derives from a child aged 2 to 15 with inherited bone marrow failure, due to receive a stem cell transplant. The CDR3 DNA reads TGCGCCAGCAGCCAAGATGGGGGGGGAAACACCATATATTTT. Translated: CASSQDGGGNTIYF.